This TCR beta chain was sequenced for a study of blood T cells in healthy people across ages (dated by TCRdb to about 2015). Turning to the overall study: In model experiments, template switching captured about one uniquely barcoded TCR beta cDNA molecule for every two T cells. To track age-related changes in TCR beta repertoire diversity, the study relied on deep sequencing normalized with unique cDNA molecular identifiers. Four age groups were formed from the donors: young (average approximately 17 years), middle-aged (around 40), aged (62) and long-lived (about 80). To avoid experimental bias, donors of different ages were distributed randomly across sequencing lanes. The study analyzed two additional independent replicas of 1 million unique cDNA reads from the same blood draw for two donors, one aged 18 to 29 and one aged 80 or older. The paper's findings and limits, for the study overall: As age increased, observed TCR beta diversity per million T cells dropped in a roughly linear way, and a significant reduction was already evident by age approximately 40. Estimates of total diversity from one million sequenced T cells were regarded as lower bounds and underestimates. Compared with the aged group, the long-lived group had more naive CD4+ T cells, fewer expanded clones and increased TCR diversity, a pattern suggesting age selection. A strong correlation was found between observed TCR beta diversity and the percentage of naive T cells measured by flow cytometry. Since profiling was done on bulk unsorted PBMCs, naive and antigen-experienced compartments could not be conclusively compared. Because donor CMV infection status was unknown, age-related changes in expanded clonotypes were potentially confounded.

Via the germline V gene, CDR1 is LGHNA and CDR2 YSLEER. From the cysteine through the phenylalanine, the CDR3 covers 14 amino acids. CDR3 DNA is the only sequence kept; it has 42 bases, read in frame from the first base. Relative to germline, V is 0 bases shorter and J is 1 base shorter, with 6 bases between their ends. To prepare the library, 5' RACE was applied. Instrument used: Illumina HiSeq 2500. The second PCR ran for about 7 to 11 cycles and used a J-beta primer mix along with a sample-barcoded 5' primer. A template-switch 5' adaptor carrying 12 random nucleotides introduced a unique molecular identifier onto each TCR beta cDNA molecule. Each sample yielded at least 3 million CDR3-containing paired-end reads. First-strand cDNA was synthesized from all RNA with the Mint cDNA synthesis kit, primed by a TRBC-specific oligonucleotide. Following uracil-DNA glycosylase treatment, all cDNA underwent a first 18-cycle PCR with the universal primers M1SS and BC2_uni_R. Under the source paper's analysis protocol: For normalization, 1 million high-quality reads, each with a distinct molecular identifier, were randomly selected from each sample. Reads sharing molecular identifiers were discarded rather than binned into consensus sequences. MiTCR, set to a Q25 quality threshold and the strictest error-elimination algorithm, was used for CDR3 identification, clonotype clustering and error correction. A nonparametric unseen species model with Euler transformation was used to estimate a lower bound on total TCR beta diversity. TCRdb reanalyzed the raw reads on its own, using fastp at Q25 for trimming and MiXCR for clone calling, and kept in-frame beta chains. Each CDR3 protein appears once, grouped with its most common genes and DNA. The authors' filters were not applied to this entry. A total of hundreds of thousands of distinct CDR3 sequences appear in this sample, roughly 44% of them only once. The ten largest clones represent approximately 19% of the sample.

Donors were 30 to 45 systemically healthy Caucasian individuals from Russia aged roughly 6 to 95 years. Each donor gave ten milliliters of peripheral blood, drawn into EDTA-treated Vacutainer tubes. PBMCs were isolated by Ficoll-Paque density-gradient centrifugation, with at least 6.5 million obtained per sample. Trizol reagent was used to extract total RNA from PBMCs, with at least 5.5 micrograms per sample. For every donor, flow cytometry on a PBMC aliquot measured the percentage of naive CD45RAhigh/CD27high T cells. This clonotype was counted between two and nine times. Its antigen is not yet known. Base qualities are not at hand, and no much larger clone is one base apart.

The V gene is TRBV4-3 and the J gene is TRBJ1-1; perhaps TRBD1 is the D gene, with 6 bases matching. This receptor was identified in a man aged 60-69 years in good health. What was sequenced was blood. CDR3 region: CASSQEDRNTEAFF. The nucleotide sequence reads TGCGCCAGCAGCCAAGAGGACAGGAACACTGAAGCTTTCTTT.